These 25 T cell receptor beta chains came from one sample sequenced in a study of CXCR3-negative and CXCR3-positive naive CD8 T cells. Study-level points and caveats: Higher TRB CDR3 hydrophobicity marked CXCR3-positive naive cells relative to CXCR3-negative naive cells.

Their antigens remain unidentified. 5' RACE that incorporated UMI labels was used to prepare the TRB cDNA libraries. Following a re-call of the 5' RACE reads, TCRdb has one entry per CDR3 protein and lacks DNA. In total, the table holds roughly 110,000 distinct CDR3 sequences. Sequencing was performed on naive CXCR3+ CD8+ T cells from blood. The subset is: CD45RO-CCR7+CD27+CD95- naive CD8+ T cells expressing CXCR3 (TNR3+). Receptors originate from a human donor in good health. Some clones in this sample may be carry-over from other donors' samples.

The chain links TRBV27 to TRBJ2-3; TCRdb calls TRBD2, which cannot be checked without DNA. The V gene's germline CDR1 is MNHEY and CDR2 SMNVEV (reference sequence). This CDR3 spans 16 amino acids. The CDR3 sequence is CASRPLAGALGHTQYF.

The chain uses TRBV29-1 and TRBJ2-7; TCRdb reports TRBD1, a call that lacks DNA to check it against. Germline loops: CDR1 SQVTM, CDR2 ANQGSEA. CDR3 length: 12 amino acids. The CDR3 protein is CSVVQGSYEQYF.

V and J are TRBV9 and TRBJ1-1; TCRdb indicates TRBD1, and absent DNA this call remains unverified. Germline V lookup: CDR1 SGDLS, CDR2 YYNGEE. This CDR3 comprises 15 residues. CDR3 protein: CASSVAPGGDTEAFF.

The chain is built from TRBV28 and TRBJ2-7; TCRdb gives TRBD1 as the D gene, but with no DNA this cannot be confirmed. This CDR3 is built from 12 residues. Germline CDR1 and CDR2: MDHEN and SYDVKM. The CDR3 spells CASSPAPYEQYF.

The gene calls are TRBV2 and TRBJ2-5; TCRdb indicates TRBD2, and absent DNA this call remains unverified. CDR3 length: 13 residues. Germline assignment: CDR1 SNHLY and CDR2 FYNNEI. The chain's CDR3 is CASSELAATAQYF.

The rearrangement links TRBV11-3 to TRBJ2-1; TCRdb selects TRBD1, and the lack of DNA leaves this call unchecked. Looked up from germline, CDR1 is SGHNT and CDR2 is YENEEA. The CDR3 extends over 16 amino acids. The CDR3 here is CASSLAAGTGIDEQFF.

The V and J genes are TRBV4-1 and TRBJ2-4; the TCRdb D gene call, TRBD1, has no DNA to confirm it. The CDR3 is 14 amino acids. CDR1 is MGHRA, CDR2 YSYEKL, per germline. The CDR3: CASSPGDSPNIQYF.

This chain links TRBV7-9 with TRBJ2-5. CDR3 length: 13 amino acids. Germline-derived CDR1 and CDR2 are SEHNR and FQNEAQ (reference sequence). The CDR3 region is CASSLYDEETQYF.

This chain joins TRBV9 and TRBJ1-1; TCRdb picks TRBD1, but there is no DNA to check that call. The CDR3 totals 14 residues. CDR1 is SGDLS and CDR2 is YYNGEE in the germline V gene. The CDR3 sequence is CASSGQTGTTEAFF.

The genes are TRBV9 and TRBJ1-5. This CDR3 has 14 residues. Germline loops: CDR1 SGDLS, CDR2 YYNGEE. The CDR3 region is CASSVGEGGQPQHF. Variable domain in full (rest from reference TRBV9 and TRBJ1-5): DSGVTQTPKHLITATGQRVTLRCSPRSGDLSVYWYQQSLDQGLQFLIQYYNGEERAKGNILERFSAQQFPDLHSELNLSSLELGDSALYFCASSVGEGGQPQHFGDGTRLSIL.

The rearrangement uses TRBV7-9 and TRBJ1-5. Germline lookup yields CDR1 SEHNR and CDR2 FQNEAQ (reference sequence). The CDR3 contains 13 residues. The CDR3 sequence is CASSLETDQPQHF.

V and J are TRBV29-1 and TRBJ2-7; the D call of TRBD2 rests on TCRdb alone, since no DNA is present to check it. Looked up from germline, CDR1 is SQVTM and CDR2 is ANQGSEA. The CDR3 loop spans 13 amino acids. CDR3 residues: CSARGTWSYEQYF.

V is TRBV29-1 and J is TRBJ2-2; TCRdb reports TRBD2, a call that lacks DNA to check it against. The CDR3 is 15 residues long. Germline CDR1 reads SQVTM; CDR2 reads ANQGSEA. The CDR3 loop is CSVEDWNGGTGELFF.

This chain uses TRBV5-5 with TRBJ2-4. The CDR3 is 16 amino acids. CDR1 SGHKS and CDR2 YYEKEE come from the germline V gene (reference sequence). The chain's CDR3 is CASSLAVWPAKNIQYF.

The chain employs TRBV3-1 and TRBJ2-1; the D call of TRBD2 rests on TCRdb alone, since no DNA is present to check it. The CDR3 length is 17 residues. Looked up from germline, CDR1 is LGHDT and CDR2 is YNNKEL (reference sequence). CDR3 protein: CASSQVHSGGAYNEQFF.

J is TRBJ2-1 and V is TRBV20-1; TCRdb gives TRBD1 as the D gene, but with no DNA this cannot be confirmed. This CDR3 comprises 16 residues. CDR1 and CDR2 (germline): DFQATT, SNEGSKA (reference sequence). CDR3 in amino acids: CSASQIQGGYGNEQLF.

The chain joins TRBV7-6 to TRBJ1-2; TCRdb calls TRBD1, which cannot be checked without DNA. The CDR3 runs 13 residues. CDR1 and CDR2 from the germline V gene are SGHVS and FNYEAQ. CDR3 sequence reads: CASKTSGARGYTF.

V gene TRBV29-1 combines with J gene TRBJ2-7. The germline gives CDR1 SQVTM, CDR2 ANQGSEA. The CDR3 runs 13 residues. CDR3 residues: CSVVDRNSYEQYF.

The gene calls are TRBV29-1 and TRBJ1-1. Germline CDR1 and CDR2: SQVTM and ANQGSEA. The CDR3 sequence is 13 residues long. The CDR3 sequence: CSVSVAGDTEAFF. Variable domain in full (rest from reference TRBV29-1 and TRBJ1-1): SAVISQKPSRDICQRGTSLTIQCQVDSQVTMMFWYRQQPGQSLTLIATANQGSEATYESGFVIDKFPISRPNLTFSTLTVSNMSPEDSSIYLCSVSVAGDTEAFFGQGTRLTVV.

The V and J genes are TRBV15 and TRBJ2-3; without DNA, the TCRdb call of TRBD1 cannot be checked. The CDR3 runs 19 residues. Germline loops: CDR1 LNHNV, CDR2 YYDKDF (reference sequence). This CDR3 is CATSNIRDEGAWPGDTQYF. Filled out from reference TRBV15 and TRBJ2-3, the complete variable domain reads DAMVIQNPRYQVTQFGKPVTLSCSQTLNHNVMYWYQQKSSQAPKLLFHYYDKDFNNEADTPDNFQSRRPNTSFCFLDIRSPGLGDTAMYLCATSNIRDEGAWPGDTQYFGPGTRLTVL.

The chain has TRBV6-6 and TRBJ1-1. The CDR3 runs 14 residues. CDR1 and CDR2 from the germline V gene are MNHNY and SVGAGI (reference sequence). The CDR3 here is CASNIGPLNTEAFF.

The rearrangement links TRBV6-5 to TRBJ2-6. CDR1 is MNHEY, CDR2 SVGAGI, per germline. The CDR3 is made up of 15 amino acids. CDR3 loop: CASSLDLLGANVLTF.

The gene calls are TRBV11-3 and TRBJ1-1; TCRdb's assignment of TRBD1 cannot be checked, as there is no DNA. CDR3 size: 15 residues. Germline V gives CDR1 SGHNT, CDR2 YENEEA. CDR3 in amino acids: CASRDEGDLNTEAFF.

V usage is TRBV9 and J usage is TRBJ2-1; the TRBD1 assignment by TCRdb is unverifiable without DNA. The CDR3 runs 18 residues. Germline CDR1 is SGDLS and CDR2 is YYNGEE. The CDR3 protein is CACSPSAGQARSYNEQFF.

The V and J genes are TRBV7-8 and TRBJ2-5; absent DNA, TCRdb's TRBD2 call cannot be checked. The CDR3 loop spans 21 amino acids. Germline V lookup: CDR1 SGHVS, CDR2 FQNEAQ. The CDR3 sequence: CASSSTAADSSTIPTWETQYF.